Reported below is one T cell receptor (beta chain). Generated by immunoSEQ multiplex PCR, the TCRdb table keeps only in-frame clones and is missing some. The table lists approximately 150,000 clones, approximately 84% of them singletons. These data come from a study of cytotoxic CD8 clonotypes in ibrutinib-treated CLL. V lost 4 bases to trimming and J lost 4 bases, with 22 bases between them. Germline V gives CDR1 LNHNV, CDR2 YYDKDF (reference sequence). The CDR3 contains 17 residues. The clonotype comes from a human donor with chronic lymphocytic leukemia. The specimen was PBMCs, collected after 24 months of ibrutinib treatment. The rearrangement uses TRBV15 and TRBJ1-1; no reliable D call. The DNA of the CDR3 is TGTGCCACCAGCATTAAACCCCGGGTAGGGAGTAGCACTGAAGCTTTCTTT. Encoded protein: CATSIKPRVGSSTEAFF.